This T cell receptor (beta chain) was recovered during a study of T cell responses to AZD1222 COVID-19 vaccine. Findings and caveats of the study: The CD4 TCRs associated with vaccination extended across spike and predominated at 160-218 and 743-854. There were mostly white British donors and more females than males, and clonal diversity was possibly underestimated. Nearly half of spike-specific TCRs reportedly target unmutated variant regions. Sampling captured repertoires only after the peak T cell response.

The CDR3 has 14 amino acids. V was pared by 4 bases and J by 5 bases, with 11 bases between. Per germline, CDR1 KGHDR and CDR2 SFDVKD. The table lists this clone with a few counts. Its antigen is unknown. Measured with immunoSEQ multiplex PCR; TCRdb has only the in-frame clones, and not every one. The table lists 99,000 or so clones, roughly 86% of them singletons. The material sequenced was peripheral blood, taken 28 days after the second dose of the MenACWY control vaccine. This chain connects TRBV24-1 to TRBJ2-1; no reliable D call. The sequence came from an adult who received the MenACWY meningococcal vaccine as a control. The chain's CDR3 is CATSDPSPHNEQFF. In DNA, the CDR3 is TGTGCCACCAGTGACCCTTCTCCCCACAATGAGCAGTTCTTC.